This TCR beta chain emerged from a study of cytomegalovirus exposure and HLA in healthy donors. For the study at large: Within an early data release were 85 million or so unique TCRs drawn from HLA-typed donors.

General study findings and limits: A later analysis linked a missense variant in DCLRE1C to the trimming of TCR beta V and J genes. The likely origin of a cluster of highly shared sequence variants was a sequencing artifact. Cytomegalovirus-associated TCR beta chains were listed, numbering 150 to 200.

This clone was seen only a few times. Its antigen is as yet unknown. At one end, the junction sequence differs from germline, possibly due to a read error. Both 60 Vbeta primers and 13 Jbeta primers went into the PCR. The method was immunoSEQ multiplex PCR; TCRdb's version includes in-frame clones alone and lacks a portion of them. The profile covers 150,000 to 200,000 clones, with about four fifths appearing a single time and around 2.6% taken by the ten largest. Sequencing was performed on PBMCs. The TCR originated in a female donor in good health and CMV-seronegative.

The CDR3 reads CSSSFRSGGINEQFF. CDR3 sequence (DNA): TGTTCCAGCAGCTTTAGGTCAGGGGGTATCAATGAGCAGTTCTTC. V and J are TRBV7-9 and TRBJ2-1, with 7 bases that match TRBD1. The germline V gene has CDR1 SEHNR and CDR2 FQNEAQ (reference sequence). CDR3 length: 15 amino acids.